The 7 T cell receptor beta chains below come from one sample, sequenced in a study of T cell responses to AZD1222 COVID-19 vaccine. The method was immunoSEQ multiplex PCR; TCRdb's version includes in-frame clones alone and lacks a portion of them. The profile shows roughly 40,000 clones, around 82% of them singletons. The sequencing here drew on peripheral blood, taken on day 0 of AZD1222 vaccination. The receptors here all came from an adult in good health.

The chain links TRBV6-5 to TRBJ2-3; 10 bases match TRBD2. The CDR3 contains 16 residues. V dropped 4 bases and J dropped 0; count of bases not matched to a gene: 4. Germline V CDR1 and CDR2: MNHEY, SVGAGI. CDR3 region: CASSWTSGFSTDTQYF. The CDR3 bases are TGTGCCAGCAGTTGGACTAGCGGCTTTAGCACAGATACGCAGTATTTT.

The chain couples TRBV5-1 to TRBJ1-4, with 10 bases that match TRBD1. The CDR3 runs 16 residues. The V gene end was trimmed by 4 bases and the J gene end by 5 bases; junction bases not matched to a gene: 8. Germline loops: CDR1 SGHRS, CDR2 YFSETQ. Here the CDR3 reads CASSTSGTGENEKLFF. DNA for the CDR3: TGCGCCAGCAGCACGTCCGGGACAGGGGAGAATGAAAAACTGTTTTTT.

The gene calls are TRBV11-2 and TRBJ1-3; D gene ambiguous. The germline V gene encodes CDR1 SGHAT and CDR2 FQNNGV. This CDR3 is built from 14 residues. V was clipped by 5 bases and J by 4 bases, with 12 bases between them. The CDR3 nucleotides are TGTGCCAGCAGCCGTACCTCTCCCGGAAACACCATATATTTT. It codes for CASSRTSPGNTIYF. Variable domain in full (rest from reference TRBV11-2 and TRBJ1-3): EAGVAQSPRYKIIEKRQSVAFWCNPISGHATLYWYQQILGQGPKLLIQFQNNGVVDDSQLPKDRFSAERLKGVDSTLKIQPAKLEDSAVYLCASSRTSPGNTIYFGEGSWLTVV.

The chain recombines TRBV5-4 with TRBJ1-2; 10 nucleotides agree with TRBD1. Germline V gene data show CDR1 as SGHNT and CDR2 as YYREEE (reference sequence). This CDR3 is built from 16 residues. The V segment lost 0 bases and the J segment 5 bases; nucleotides outside the gene matches: 7. The CDR3 loop reads CASSLGQGAIQYGYTF. In DNA, the CDR3 is TGTGCCAGCAGCTTGGGACAGGGGGCTATTCAGTATGGCTACACCTTC.

CDR3 sequence (DNA): TGTGCCAGCAGCCAAGAAGAAGTGATTAATGAAAAACTGTTTTTT. Translating gives CASSQEEVINEKLFF. The rearrangement links TRBV3-1 (or the pseudogene TRBV3-2) to TRBJ1-4; D gene ambiguous. Trimming cost V 0 bases and J 4 bases, with 9 bases left between them. The CDR3 is 15 residues long. Looked up from germline, CDR1 is LGHDT and CDR2 is YNNKEL (reference sequence).

This chain uses TRBV3-1 (or the pseudogene TRBV3-2) with TRBJ2-5; 8 nucleotides agree with TRBD2. Trimming removed 4 bases from V and 7 bases from J; junction bases left unmatched: 11. The germline V gene has CDR1 LGHDT and CDR2 YNNKEL (reference sequence). The CDR3 has 15 amino acids. The CDR3 DNA is TGTGCCAGCAGCCGCTGCCGCGGGGGGCCTGTGACCCAGTACTTC. It encodes CASSRCRGGPVTQYF.

This rearrangement joins TRBV10-3 to TRBJ2-7; 10 nucleotides agree with TRBD1. The CDR3 loop spans 15 amino acids. Per germline, CDR1 ENHRY and CDR2 SYGVKD. Trimming took 5 bases from V and 5 from J; bases not matched to a gene: 9. CDR3 sequence (DNA): TGTGCCATCAGTCCCTCCGACAGGGGGCGTAACGAGCAGTACTTC. It codes for CAISPSDRGRNEQYF.